These 3 T cell receptor beta chains were all obtained from the same sample, sequenced in a study of blood T cell repertoires in COVID-19. Libraries were prepared by immunoSEQ multiplex PCR; TCRdb keeps only in-frame clonotypes and omits some of them. The sample shows around 130,000 clones, more than 60% of them seen only once. Input material: peripheral blood. The receptors here all came from a man between 50 and 59 years old with acute or convalescent COVID-19.

This chain links TRBV5-4 with TRBJ1-2; a possible D gene is TRBD1 (6 bases). V lost 4 bases, J lost 8 bases, and 15 bases lay in between. Germline CDR1 is SGHNT and CDR2 is YYREEE (reference sequence). The CDR3 is 13 residues long. CDR3 loop: CASSLGQLEGYTF. CDR3 coding DNA: TGTGCCAGCAGCCTGGGACAATTAGAGGGCTACACCTTC.

The chain recombines TRBV10-3 with TRBJ1-1; 8 bases agree with TRBD1. Per germline, CDR1 ENHRY and CDR2 SYGVKD. V trimming: 4 bases; J trimming: 5 bases; junction bases outside the gene matches: 6. CDR3 length: 14 amino acids. The CDR3 region has the DNA TGTGCCATCAGTGGACAGGGGTTAGGAACTGAAGCTTTCTTT. Residues: CAISGQGLGTEAFF.

The chain carries TRBV30 and TRBJ1-2; TRBD1 is a possible D gene (5 bases). The CDR3 is 13 residues long. The V gene lost 4 bases and the J gene lost 4 bases, with 13 bases spanning the gap. The germline V gene has CDR1 GTSNPN and CDR2 SVGIG (reference sequence). The CDR3 region is CAWTVPGIYGYTF. Here the CDR3 DNA reads TGTGCCTGGACTGTTCCAGGGATCTATGGCTACACCTTC.